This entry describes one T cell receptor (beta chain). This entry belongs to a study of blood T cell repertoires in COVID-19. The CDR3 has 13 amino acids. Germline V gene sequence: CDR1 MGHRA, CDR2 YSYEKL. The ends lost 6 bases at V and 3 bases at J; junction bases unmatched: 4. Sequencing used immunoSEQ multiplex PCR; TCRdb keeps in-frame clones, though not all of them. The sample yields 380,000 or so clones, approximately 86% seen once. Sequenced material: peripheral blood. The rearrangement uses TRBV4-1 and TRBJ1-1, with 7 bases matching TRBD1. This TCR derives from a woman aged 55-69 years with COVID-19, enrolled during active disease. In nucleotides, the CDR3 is TGCGCCAGCAGGAGGACAGGTGACACTGAAGCTTTCTTT. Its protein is CASRRTGDTEAFF.